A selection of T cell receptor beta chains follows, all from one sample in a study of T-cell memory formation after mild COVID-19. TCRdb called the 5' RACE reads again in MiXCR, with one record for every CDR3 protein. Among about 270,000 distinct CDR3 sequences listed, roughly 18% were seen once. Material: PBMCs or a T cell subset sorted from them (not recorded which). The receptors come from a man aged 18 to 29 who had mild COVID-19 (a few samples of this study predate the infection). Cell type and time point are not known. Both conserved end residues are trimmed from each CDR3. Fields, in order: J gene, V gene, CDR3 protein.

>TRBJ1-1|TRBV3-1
ASTLKLPGNTEAF
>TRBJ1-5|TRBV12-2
ASRLGLQGRINQPQH
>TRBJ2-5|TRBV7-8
ASSGLEETQY
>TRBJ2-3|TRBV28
ASTPWGGTDTQY
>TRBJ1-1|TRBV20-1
SARHATGNTEAF
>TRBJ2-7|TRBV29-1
SVEVPGGEQY
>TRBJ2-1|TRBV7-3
ASSESSGGARRQF
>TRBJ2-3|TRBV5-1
ASSIQRGGTADTQY
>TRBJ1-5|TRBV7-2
ASSLRPQGAGQPQH
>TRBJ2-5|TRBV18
ASSPPVGAQETQY
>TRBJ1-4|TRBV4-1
ASSFEGSSDEKLF
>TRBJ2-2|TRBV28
ASSQIRGLGELF
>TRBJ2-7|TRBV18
ASSPYPGQGTYEQY
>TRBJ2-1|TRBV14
ASSRGLLAGANEQF
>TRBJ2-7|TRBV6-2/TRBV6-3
ASSYAERDYYEQY
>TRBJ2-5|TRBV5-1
ASSSGDQLAGFQETQY
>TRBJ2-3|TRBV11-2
ASSLARWGGEADTQY
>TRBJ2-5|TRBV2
AALTDLQETQY
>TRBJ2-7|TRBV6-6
ASSGNDRVLGEQY